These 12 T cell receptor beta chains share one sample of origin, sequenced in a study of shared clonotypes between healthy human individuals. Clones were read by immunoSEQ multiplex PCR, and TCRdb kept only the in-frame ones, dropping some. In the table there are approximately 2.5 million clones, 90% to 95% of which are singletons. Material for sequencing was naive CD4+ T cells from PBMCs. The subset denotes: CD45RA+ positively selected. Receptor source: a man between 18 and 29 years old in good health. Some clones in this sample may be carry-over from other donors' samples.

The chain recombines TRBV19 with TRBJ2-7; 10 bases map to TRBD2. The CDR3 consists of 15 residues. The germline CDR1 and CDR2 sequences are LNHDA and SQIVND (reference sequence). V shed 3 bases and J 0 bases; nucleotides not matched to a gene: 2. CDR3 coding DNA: TGTGCCAGTAGTATGCTAGCGGGGGTCTCCTACGAGCAGTACTTC. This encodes CASSMLAGVSYEQYF.

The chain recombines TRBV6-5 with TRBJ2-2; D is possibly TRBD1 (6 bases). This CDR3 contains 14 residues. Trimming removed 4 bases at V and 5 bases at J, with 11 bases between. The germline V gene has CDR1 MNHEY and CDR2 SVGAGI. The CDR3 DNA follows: TGTGCCAGCAGTTCAGGGGTAGCTACCGGGGAGCTGTTTTTT. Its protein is CASSSGVATGELFF.

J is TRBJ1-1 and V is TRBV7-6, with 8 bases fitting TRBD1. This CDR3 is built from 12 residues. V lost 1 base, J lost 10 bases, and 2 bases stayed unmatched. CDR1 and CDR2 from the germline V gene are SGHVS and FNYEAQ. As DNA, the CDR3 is TGTGCCAGCAGCTTAGGAACAGGGGGAGCTTTCTTT. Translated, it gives CASSLGTGGAFF.

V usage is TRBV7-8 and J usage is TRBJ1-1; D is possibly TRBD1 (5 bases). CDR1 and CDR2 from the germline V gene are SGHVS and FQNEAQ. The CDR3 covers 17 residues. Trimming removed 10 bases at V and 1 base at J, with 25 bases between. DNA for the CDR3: TGTGCCACCCAGGGCCGCCGGGGAACGGCCGGGAACACTGAAGCTTTCTTT. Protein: CATQGRRGTAGNTEAFF.

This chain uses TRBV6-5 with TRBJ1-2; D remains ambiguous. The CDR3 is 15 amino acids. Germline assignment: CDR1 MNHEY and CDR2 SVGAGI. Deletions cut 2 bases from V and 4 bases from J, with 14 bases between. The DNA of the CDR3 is TGTGCCAGCAGTTACAGTGAGGCCAGTCCCTATGGCTACACCTTC. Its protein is CASSYSEASPYGYTF.

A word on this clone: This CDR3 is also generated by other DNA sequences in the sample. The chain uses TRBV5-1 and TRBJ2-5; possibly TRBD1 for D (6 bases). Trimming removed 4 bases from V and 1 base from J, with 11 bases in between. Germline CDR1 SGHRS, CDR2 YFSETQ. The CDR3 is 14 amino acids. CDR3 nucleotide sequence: TGCGCCAGCAGCCTCGGACAGAGCCAAGAGACCCAGTACTTC. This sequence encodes CASSLGQSQETQYF. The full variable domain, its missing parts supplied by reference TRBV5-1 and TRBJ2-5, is KAGVTQTPRYLIKTRGQQVTLSCSPISGHRSVSWYQQTPGQGLQFLFEYFSETQRNKGNFPGRFSGRQFSNSRSEMNVSTLELGDSALYLCASSLGQSQETQYFGPGTRLLVL.

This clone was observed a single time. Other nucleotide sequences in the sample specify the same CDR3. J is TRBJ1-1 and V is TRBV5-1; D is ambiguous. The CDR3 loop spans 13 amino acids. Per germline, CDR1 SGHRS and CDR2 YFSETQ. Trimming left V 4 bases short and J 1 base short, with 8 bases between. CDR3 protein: CASSRETNTEAFF. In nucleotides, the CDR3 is TGCGCCAGCAGCCGAGAGACGAACACTGAAGCTTTCTTT.

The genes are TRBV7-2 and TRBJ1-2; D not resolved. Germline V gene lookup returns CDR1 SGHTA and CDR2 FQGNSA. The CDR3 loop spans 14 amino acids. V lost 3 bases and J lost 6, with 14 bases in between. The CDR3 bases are TGTGCCAGCAGCTTTTATTTCGAGGCAGATGGCTACACCTTC. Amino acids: CASSFYFEADGYTF.

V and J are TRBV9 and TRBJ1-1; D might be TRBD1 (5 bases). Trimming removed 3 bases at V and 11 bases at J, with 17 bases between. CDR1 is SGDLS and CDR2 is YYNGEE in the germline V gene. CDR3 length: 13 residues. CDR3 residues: CASSATGLGRAFF. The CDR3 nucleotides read TGTGCCAGCAGCGCAACAGGCCTCGGGAGGGCTTTCTTT.

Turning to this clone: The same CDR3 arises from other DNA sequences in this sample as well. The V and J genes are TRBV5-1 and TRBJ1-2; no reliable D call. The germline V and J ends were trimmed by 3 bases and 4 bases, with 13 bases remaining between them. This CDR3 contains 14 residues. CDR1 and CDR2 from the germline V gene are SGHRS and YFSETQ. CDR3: CASSSLDGGYGYTF. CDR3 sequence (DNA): TGCGCCAGCAGCTCCTTGGACGGCGGCTATGGCTACACCTTC.

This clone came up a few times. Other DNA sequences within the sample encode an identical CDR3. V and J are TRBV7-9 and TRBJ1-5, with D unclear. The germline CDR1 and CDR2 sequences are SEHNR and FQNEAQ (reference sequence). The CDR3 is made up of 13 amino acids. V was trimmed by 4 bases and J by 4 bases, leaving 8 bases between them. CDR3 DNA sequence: TGTGCCAGCAGCTCCGACGGAAATCAGCCCCAGCATTTT. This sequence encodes CASSSDGNQPQHF.

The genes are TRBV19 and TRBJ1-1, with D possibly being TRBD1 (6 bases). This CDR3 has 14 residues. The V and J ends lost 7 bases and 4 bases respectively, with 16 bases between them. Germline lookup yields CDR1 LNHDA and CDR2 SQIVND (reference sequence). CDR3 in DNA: TGTGCCAGTATGCGGGGGGCGTCGGGCACTGAAGCTTTCTTT. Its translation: CASMRGASGTEAFF.